This T cell receptor (beta chain) was sequenced in a study of shared clonotypes between healthy human individuals. None of the donors, who were healthy HIV-negative adults, had recently had acute infections or vaccinations. Trimming took off 6 bases at V and 0 bases at J, with 12 bases between the two ends. The germline CDR1 and CDR2 sequences are MDHEN and SYDVKM. The CDR3 contains 14 residues. Generated by immunoSEQ multiplex PCR, the TCRdb table keeps only in-frame clones and is missing some. The data hold more than 900,000 clones, with around 78% observed a single time. This TCR derives from a man in his late teens or twenties in good health. Some clones in this sample may be carry-over from other donors' samples. Sequenced input: memory CD4+ T cells from PBMCs. This sample's subset: CD45RA-negative fraction. The chain joins TRBV28 to TRBJ2-7; no firm D call. CDR3 amino acids: CASSQGPASYEQYF. CDR3 bases: TGTGCCAGCAGCCAAGGTCCGGCCTCCTACGAGCAGTACTTC. Looking up the rest from reference TRBV28 and TRBJ2-7 gives the full variable domain: DVKVTQSSRYLVKRTGEKVFLECVQDMDHENMFWYRQDPGLGLRLIYFSYDVKMKEKGDIPEGYSVSREKKERFSLILESASTNQTSMYLCASSQGPASYEQYFGPGTRLTVT.